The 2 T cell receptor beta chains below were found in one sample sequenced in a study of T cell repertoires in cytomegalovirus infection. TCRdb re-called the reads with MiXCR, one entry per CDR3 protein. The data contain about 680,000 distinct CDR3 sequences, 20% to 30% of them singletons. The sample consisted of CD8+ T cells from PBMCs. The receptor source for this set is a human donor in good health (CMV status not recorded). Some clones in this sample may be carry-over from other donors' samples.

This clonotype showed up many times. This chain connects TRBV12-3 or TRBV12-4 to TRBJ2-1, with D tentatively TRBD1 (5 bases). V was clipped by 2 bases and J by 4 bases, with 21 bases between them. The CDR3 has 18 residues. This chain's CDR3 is CASSLPWGSPPRYNEQFF. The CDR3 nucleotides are TGTGCCAGCAGTTTACCCTGGGGCTCCCCGCCCAGATACAATGAGCAGTTCTTC.

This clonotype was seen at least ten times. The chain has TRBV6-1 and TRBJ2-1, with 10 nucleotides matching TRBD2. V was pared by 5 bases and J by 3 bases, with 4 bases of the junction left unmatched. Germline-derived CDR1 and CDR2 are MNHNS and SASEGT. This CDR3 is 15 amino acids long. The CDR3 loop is CASSYGLAVYNEQFF. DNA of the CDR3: TGTGCCAGCAGTTACGGACTAGCGGTCTACAATGAGCAGTTCTTC.